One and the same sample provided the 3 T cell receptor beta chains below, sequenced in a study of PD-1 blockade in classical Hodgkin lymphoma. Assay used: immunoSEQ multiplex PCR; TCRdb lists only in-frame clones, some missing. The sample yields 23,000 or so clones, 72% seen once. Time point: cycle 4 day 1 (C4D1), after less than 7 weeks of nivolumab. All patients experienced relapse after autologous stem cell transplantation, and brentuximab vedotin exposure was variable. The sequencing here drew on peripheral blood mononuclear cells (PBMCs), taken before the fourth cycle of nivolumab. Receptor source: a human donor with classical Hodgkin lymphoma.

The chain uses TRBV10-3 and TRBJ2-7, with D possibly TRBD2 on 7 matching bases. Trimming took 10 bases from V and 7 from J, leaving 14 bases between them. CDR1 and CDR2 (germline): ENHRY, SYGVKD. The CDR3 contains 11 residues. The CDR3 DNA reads TGTGCCACACTGGGGGGGCATGAGCAGTACTTC. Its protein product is CATLGGHEQYF.

CDR3 coding DNA: TGTGCCAGCAGCCAATACAGGAACCAAGAAGCTTTCTTT. Translating gives CASSQYRNQEAFF. The genes are TRBV7-2 and TRBJ1-1; D might be TRBD1 (5 bases). The CDR3 has 13 amino acids. CDR1 is SGHTA, CDR2 FQGNSA, per germline. V lost 5 bases to trimming and J lost 8 bases, with 15 bases between them.

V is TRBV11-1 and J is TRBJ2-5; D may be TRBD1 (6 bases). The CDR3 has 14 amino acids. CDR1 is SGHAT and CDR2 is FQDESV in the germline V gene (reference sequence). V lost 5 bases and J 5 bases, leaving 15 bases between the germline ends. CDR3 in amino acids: CASSPSWGQETQYF. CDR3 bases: TGTGCCAGCAGCCCCAGTTGGGGGCAGGAGACCCAGTACTTC.